This T cell receptor beta chain is from a study of blood T cell repertoires in COVID-19. The overall study: PBMCs, B-cell-depleted T cells, or T cells provided the cDNA or gDNA that made up the material.

Clinical history as reported by participants underpinned cohort assignment. For recovered donors of Cohort 3, there were two negative PCRs, clearance, or symptom resolution. Per the study methods: Reference gene primer amplification gave estimated nucleated cell counts. Method: immunoSEQ multiplex PCR; TCRdb's copy keeps in-frame clones and lacks some. Clone size and V and J calls were adopted from that table, with D and trimming inferred from the DNA. The sample shows 300,000 to 350,000 clones, less than 90% of them seen only once. V was pared by 3 bases and J by 8 bases, with 19 bases of the junction left unmatched. The CDR3 runs to 19 residues. Germline V gives CDR1 SGHTA, CDR2 FQGNSA.

The chain is built from TRBV7-2 and TRBJ2-1; TRBD1 matches at 10 bases. Specimen: PBMCs or T cells enriched from blood (not recorded which). This sequence originates from a young woman who had recovered from COVID-19. CDR3: CASSFKAPGGQGRVDEQFF. The CDR3 DNA reads as TGTGCCAGCAGCTTTAAAGCCCCTGGGGGACAGGGGAGGGTGGATGAGCAGTTCTTC.